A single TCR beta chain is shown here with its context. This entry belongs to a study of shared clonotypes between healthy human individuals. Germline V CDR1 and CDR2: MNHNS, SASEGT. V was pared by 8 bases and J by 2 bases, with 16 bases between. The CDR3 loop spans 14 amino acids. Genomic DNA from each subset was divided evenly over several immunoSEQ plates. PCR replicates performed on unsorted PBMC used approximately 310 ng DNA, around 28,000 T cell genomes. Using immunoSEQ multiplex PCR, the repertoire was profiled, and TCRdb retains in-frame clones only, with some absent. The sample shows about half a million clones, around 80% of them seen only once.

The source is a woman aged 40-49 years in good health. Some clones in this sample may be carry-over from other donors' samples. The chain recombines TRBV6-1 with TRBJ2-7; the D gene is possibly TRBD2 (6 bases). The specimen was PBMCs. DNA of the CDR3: TGTGCCAGCCTCCGGGGGAACGGGCCCTACGAGCAGTACTTC. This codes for CASLRGNGPYEQYF.